This TCR beta chain was identified in a study of graft-versus-host responses after intestinal transplantation. The V and J ends lost 4 bases and 5 bases respectively, with 12 bases between them. The CDR3 contains 13 residues. The germline CDR1 and CDR2 sequences are SGHRS and YFSETQ. With regard to this clone: What it binds is unknown.

Repertoires were generated with immunoSEQ multiplex PCR, while TCRdb's copy carries only in-frame clones and drops some. The sample has 130,000 or so clones, just over 90% seen once. Sequences were derived from unstimulated CD4+ T cells sorted from spleen or lymph node cells, sampled before intestinal transplant. The chain joins TRBV5-1 to TRBJ1-1; no clear D gene. The receptor's source is a human donor who received an intestinal transplant. This CDR3 reads CASSQVGGTEAFF. The CDR3 DNA is TGCGCCAGCAGCCAGGTAGGAGGAACTGAAGCTTTCTTT.